These 17 T cell receptor beta chains were sequenced from one sample in a study of shared clonotypes between healthy human individuals. The assay was immunoSEQ multiplex PCR, and TCRdb's table has in-frame clones only and misses some. The sample has nearly 1 million clones, over 60% seen once. Sequenced: memory CD4+ T cells sorted from blood. Subset denoted: CD45RA-negative fraction. Receptors originate from a young man in good health.

The chain employs TRBV29-1 and TRBJ2-3; 11 bases are shared with TRBD2. The germline gives CDR1 SQVTM, CDR2 ANQGSEA. The length of the CDR3 is 14 residues. The ends lost 7 bases at V and 5 bases at J; junction bases unmatched: 8. The CDR3 reads CSGRSGRAVDTQYF. The CDR3 DNA reads as TGCAGCGGCCGTAGCGGGAGGGCCGTAGATACGCAGTATTTT.

This clone was found once. V gene TRBV11-2 combines with J gene TRBJ2-1; weak D call: TRBD2 (5 bases). This CDR3 comprises 11 residues. Germline values: CDR1 SGHAT, CDR2 FQNNGV. Between the trimmed V and J ends, which lost 5 bases and 12 bases, there was a span of 11 bases. As DNA, the CDR3 is TGTGCCAGCAGCGCCGGGGTCCTGCAGTTCTTC. It encodes CASSAGVLQFF.

This chain uses TRBV27 with TRBJ2-1; 10 positions match TRBD1. This CDR3 contains 15 residues. V shed 6 bases, J shed 1 base, and the junction held 3 bases outside the gene matches. Germline lookup yields CDR1 MNHEY and CDR2 SMNVEV (reference sequence). The CDR3 loop reads CASSRDRGSYNEQFF. CDR3 nucleotides: TGTGCCAGCAGCAGGGACAGGGGATCCTACAATGAGCAGTTCTTC.

The V gene is TRBV4-3, the J gene TRBJ1-2, with 9 nucleotides matching TRBD1. The V gene end was trimmed by 2 bases and the J gene end by 8 bases; junction bases not matched to a gene: 3. In germline, CDR1 is LGHNA, CDR2 YSLEER. This CDR3 region has 13 residues. The CDR3 DNA reads TGCGCCAGCAGCCAATGGACAGGGGACGGCTACACCTTC. Translation gives CASSQWTGDGYTF.

The rearrangement links TRBV5-4 to TRBJ2-5; no clear D gene. Trimming removed 0 bases from V and 5 bases from J, with 11 bases in between. There are 14 residues in the CDR3. CDR1 SGHNT and CDR2 YYREEE come from the germline V gene (reference sequence). CDR3 nucleotide sequence: TGTGCCAGCAGCTTGGCTACAACCGAGGAGACCCAGTACTTC. It yields the protein CASSLATTEETQYF.

The rearrangement joins TRBV4-3 to TRBJ1-2; perhaps TRBD1 as D (5 bases). CDR1 is LGHNA, CDR2 YSLEER, per germline. V lost 0 bases, J lost 7 bases, and 15 bases lay in between. CDR3 length equals 15 residues. CDR3 amino acids: CASSQDWRGPGGYTF. For the CDR3, the DNA is TGCGCCAGCAGCCAAGATTGGAGGGGACCCGGTGGCTACACCTTC.

This clone was detected once. This chain links TRBV21-1 with TRBJ2-6; TRBD2 reflects the table's D call only, with no check against the DNA. TRBV21-1 is recorded as a pseudogene. This CDR3 contains 16 residues. For the CDR3, the DNA is TGTGCCAGCAGCAAATACGGGAGCGCTGGGGCCAACGTCCTGACTTTC. Residues: CASSKYGSAGANVLTF.

This chain joins TRBV6-1 and TRBJ1-2, with D possibly TRBD1 on 6 matching bases. The CDR3 is 15 amino acids. Germline CDR1 MNHNS, CDR2 SASEGT. Trimming stripped 4 bases from V and 2 bases from J, with 14 bases between. The CDR3 here is CASSAEGVVNYGYTF. The CDR3 DNA reads as TGTGCCAGCAGTGCCGAGGGGGTTGTCAACTATGGCTACACCTTC.

The chain employs TRBV20-1 and TRBJ2-3; 7 bases are shared with TRBD2. CDR3 size: 11 residues. Germline assignment: CDR1 DFQATT and CDR2 SNEGSKA (reference sequence). The CDR3 DNA is TGCAGCCTACCGGGGGGTGGGTCGCAGTATTTT. This encodes CSLPGGGSQYF.

The V and J genes are TRBV9 and TRBJ1-2; D is uncertain. Trimming shortened V by 0 bases and J by 4 bases, and 13 bases separated the two germline ends. Per germline, CDR1 SGDLS and CDR2 YYNGEE. The length of the CDR3 is 15 residues. CDR3 residues: CASSVGEFTFYGYTF. The CDR3 region has the DNA TGTGCCAGCAGCGTAGGGGAGTTTACATTCTATGGCTACACCTTC.

The chain uses TRBV28 and TRBJ2-2, with a weak D call TRBD1 (6 bases). Germline V gene lookup returns CDR1 MDHEN and CDR2 SYDVKM. The length of the CDR3 is 15 residues. Trimming removed 3 bases at V and 4 bases at J, with 12 bases between. This CDR3 reads CASSLLGAGTGELFF. The CDR3 DNA reads as TGTGCCAGCAGTTTGTTGGGGGCAGGCACCGGGGAGCTGTTTTTT.

This clone was observed a handful of times. The CDR3 here is CASSPRSGTNTGELFF. CDR3 in DNA: TGTGCCAGCAGCCCTCGTAGCGGGACAAACACCGGGGAGCTGTTTTTT. V is TRBV11-2 and J is TRBJ2-2; 8 nucleotides align to TRBD2. Germline V gene lookup returns CDR1 SGHAT and CDR2 FQNNGV. There are 16 residues in the CDR3. Unmatched junction bases numbered 7, after V lost 5 bases and J lost 2 bases.

The chain carries TRBV6-6 and TRBJ2-7, with 8 bases that match TRBD2. This CDR3 contains 14 residues. Germline CDR1 is MNHNY and CDR2 is SVGAGI (reference sequence). J gave up 6 bases and V 6 bases, and 10 bases lay outside the gene matches. CDR3 residues: CASRLPGLEAEQYF. The CDR3 DNA follows: TGTGCCAGCAGACTTCCGGGACTAGAGGCCGAGCAGTACTTC.

The rearrangement joins TRBV10-1 to TRBJ1-4, with TRBD1 matching over 7 bases. V shed 10 bases and J 8 bases; nucleotides not matched to a gene: 10. Per germline, CDR1 WNHNN and CDR2 SYGVQD (reference sequence). This CDR3 contains 13 residues. CDR3 sequence (DNA): TGCGCCATCTCTGACAGGGAGGGAGAAAAACTGTTTTTT. It yields the protein CAISDREGEKLFF.

This clone was detected only once. V and J are TRBV6-1 and TRBJ2-7; 7 nucleotides align to TRBD1. The V and J ends lost 6 bases and 0 bases, in that order; junction bases with no gene match: 8. The germline CDR1 and CDR2 sequences are MNHNS and SASEGT. The CDR3 has 15 amino acids. The CDR3 sequence is CASSRDSQVSYEQYF. The CDR3 nucleotides read TGTGCCAGCAGCCGGGACAGCCAGGTCTCCTACGAGCAGTACTTC.

A single count supports this clone. V and J are TRBV5-4 and TRBJ1-2; D unclear. Trimming took 2 bases from V and 7 from J, leaving 12 bases between them. Germline values: CDR1 SGHNT, CDR2 YYREEE (reference sequence). The CDR3 runs to 13 residues. CDR3 region: CASSFGRGSGYTF. CDR3 DNA: TGTGCCAGCAGCTTCGGACGGGGTTCTGGCTACACCTTC.

The rearrangement uses TRBV5-1 and TRBJ2-3, with D perhaps TRBD2 (6 bases). The CDR3 is 20 residues long. Deletions cut 7 bases from V and 0 bases from J, with 30 bases between. The V gene's germline CDR1 is SGHRS and CDR2 YFSETQ. The CDR3 region has the DNA TGCGCCAGCTCCCGATTAGGAGGGGTTCGGGTAGTTTCTAGCACAGATACGCAGTATTTT. Translation gives CASSRLGGVRVVSSTDTQYF.